This T cell receptor beta chain was obtained from a study of CD8+CD57+ T cells in acquired aplastic anemia. Study information: Across the sorted CD4+ and CD8+ cells, DNA amounts averaged roughly 3.5 ug. Broader study findings: A set of twenty-nine CD8+ CDR3 sequences was shared between patients and controls, and these sequences appeared highly expressed in patients.

Selection for sequencing was limited to patients who had shown CD8+CD57+ cell expansion by flow cytometry. Each of the patients presented with severe acquired aplastic anemia. Blood was sampled before the patients had received any therapy. Genomic DNA templated the TCR beta VDJ and CDR3 profiling. TCRdb called the reads again in MiXCR, with one record for every CDR3 protein. The top ten hold about 9.5% of the sample, which has more than 150,000 distinct CDR3 sequences, roughly half seen once. The CDR3 is 14 amino acids. The germline V gene has CDR1 MNHNS and CDR2 SASEGT. Deletions cut 2 bases from V and 6 bases from J, with 10 bases between. This clonotype was picked up a small number of times. Its antigen is unidentified.

This chain uses TRBV6-1 with TRBJ1-4, with D possibly being TRBD1 (5 bases). The specimen sequenced was sorted CD4+, CD8+, or CD8+CD57+ T cells (not recorded which) from PBMCs. This receptor was taken from a human donor with aplastic anemia. CDR3 DNA sequence: TGTGCCAGCAGTGAACCCGGGGGGGATGAAAAACTGTTTTTT. Amino acids: CASSEPGGDEKLFF.